These T cell receptor beta chains were read from a single sample in a study of blood T cell repertoires in COVID-19. Profiled with immunoSEQ multiplex PCR; TCRdb holds only in-frame clones, not every one. The sample holds 100,000 or so clones, 82% seen once. Sequenced input: peripheral blood. The receptors were gathered from a man aged 65 to 85 with active or convalescent COVID-19. Each CDR3 is given with its conserved first and last residue. A D gene is named only where the DNA matches it firmly. Not all rows give a size; the values are once, few, many and, for expanded clones, a class.

clone size	V gene	D gene	J gene	CDR3 DNA	CDR3 protein
few	TRBV6-5	TRBD1	TRBJ1-1	TGTGCCAGCAGTAGCGGACAGGGTATTGAAGCTTTCTTT	CASSSGQGIEAFF
.	TRBV3-1/TRBV3-2	TRBD1	TRBJ1-2	TGTGCCAGCAGCCCTCGACAGGGGGACGGCTACACCTTC	CASSPRQGDGYTF
.	TRBV4-1	TRBD1	TRBJ1-2	TGCGCCAGCAGCCAAGGGGACAGGGGGCCTAATGGCTACACCTTC	CASSQGDRGPNGYTF
.	TRBV11-2	.	TRBJ1-3	TGTGCCAGCAGCCTAGCCTCTGTCCACACCATATATTTT	CASSLASVHTIYF
.	TRBV10-2	.	TRBJ2-5	TGCGCCAGCAGGGGGCCGGGAGAGACCCAGTACTTC	CASRGPGETQYF
.	TRBV5-5	TRBD1	TRBJ2-1	TGTGCCAGCAGCTTTCGGGACAGGGGCAATGAGCAGTTCTTC	CASSFRDRGNEQFF
.	TRBV5-1	TRBD1	TRBJ2-1	TGCGCCAGCAGCACTACAGGGGAAGTCTACAATGAGCAGTTCTTC	CASSTTGEVYNEQFF
.	TRBV2	TRBD1	TRBJ1-5	TGTGCCAGCACGGGACAGGGGGGAACTCAGCCCCAGCATTTT	CASTGQGGTQPQHF
.	TRBV4-2	.	TRBJ1-3	TGTGCCAGCAGCCAACCCTCTACTGGAAACACCATATATTTT	CASSQPSTGNTIYF
.	TRBV4-1	TRBD2	TRBJ2-7	TGCGCCAGCAGCCAAGATCCGCGGGGGAGAACCTACGAGCAGTACTTC	CASSQDPRGRTYEQYF
.	TRBV15	.	TRBJ2-5	TGTGCCACCAGCAGCCCAGACATGCCACCAAGAGAGACCCAGTACTTC	CATSSPDMPPRETQYF
.	TRBV7-8	TRBD2	TRBJ2-3	TGTGCCAGCAGCATGGGACTAGCGGGCTCTAACCGGGATACGCAGTATTTT	CASSMGLAGSNRDTQYF
once	TRBV21-1	.	TRBJ2-2	TGTGCCAGCAGCAGAGGGAGGGATCCGACCGGGGAGCTGTTTTTT	CASSRGRDPTGELFF
.	TRBV19	TRBD1	TRBJ1-4	TGTGCCAGTAAAACAGGGGCGGCAGGACGTGAAAAACTGTTTTTT	CASKTGAAGREKLFF
.	TRBV3-1/TRBV3-2	.	TRBJ1-2	TGTGCCAGCAGCCTAGACCTACAGGCAAACTATGGCTACACCTTC	CASSLDLQANYGYTF
.	TRBV7-2	.	TRBJ2-7	TGTGCCAGCAGCGTGATGCGGGGGCAGGACGAGCAGTACTTC	CASSVMRGQDEQYF
.	TRBV19	TRBD1	TRBJ1-2	TGTGCCAGTAGTCCTGACAGGGCGAACTATGGCTACACCTTC	CASSPDRANYGYTF